The clone carrying this T cell receptor (beta chain) was counted many times. This entry comes from a study of blood T cells in healthy people across ages. Using a J-beta primer mix together with a sample-barcoded 5' primer, a second PCR was run for roughly 6 to 12 cycles. Each cDNA molecule was tagged by a template-switch adaptor with 12 random nucleotides. Each CDR3 protein gets one entry after TCRdb re-called the 5' RACE reads with MiXCR. The table has hundreds of thousands of distinct CDR3 sequences, around 20% seen once; the top ten hold roughly 3.6%. This TCR came from a man in his sixties or seventies in good health. Specimen: blood.

This chain's CDR3 is CASNPGAGGETQYF. In DNA, the CDR3 is TGTGCCAGCAATCCGGGGGCGGGAGGAGAGACCCAGTACTTC. The chain joins TRBV6-6 to TRBJ2-5; 8 bases fit TRBD2. Germline CDR1 reads MNHNY; CDR2 reads SVGAGI (reference sequence). The CDR3 totals 14 residues. V lost 7 bases and J lost 4; bases outside the gene matches: 8.